This T cell receptor (beta chain) was sequenced during a study of shared clonotypes between healthy human individuals. Study overall: Each donor contributed plates that comprised three CD4 naive, three CD4 memory, two CD8 naive and one CD8 memory. General study results and limits: Naive CD4 clonotypes were shared across a handful of donors at 4.5% to 6%. Larger estimated richness was generally recorded for naive subsets relative to memory subsets.

Turning to this clone: Its specificity is unknown.

It was about 190 ng DNA, 30,000 or so T cell genomes, that sorted-subset replicate PCRs used. The assay was immunoSEQ multiplex PCR, and TCRdb's table has in-frame clones only and misses some. The data show roughly 500,000 clones, less than 96% seen once. Per the germline V gene, CDR1 is MDHEN and CDR2 is SYDVKM. The CDR3 runs 14 residues. V trimming: 10 bases; J trimming: 7 bases; junction bases outside the gene matches: 11. V usage is TRBV28 and J usage is TRBJ1-5, with 9 bases fitting TRBD1. Sequenced: naive CD4+ T cells sorted from blood. The subset was: CD45RA+ positively selected. This TCR was recovered from a woman in her twenties or thirties in good health. The CDR3 DNA sequence: TGTGCCACCAGACCGGGACAGGGCGGCCAGCCCCAGCATTTT. Its translation: CATRPGQGGQPQHF.